Given below is one TCR beta chain in context. This CDR3 spans 13 amino acids. With 4 bases removed from V and 9 bases from J, the gap between germline ends came to 14 bases. Germline CDR1 reads SGHRS; CDR2 reads YFSETQ. Repertoires were generated with immunoSEQ multiplex PCR, while TCRdb's copy carries only in-frame clones and drops some. The sample yields some 11,000 clones, roughly 95% seen once. The data were obtained in a study of control samples from healthy donors and cancer patients. Sample: PBMCs. The TCR was taken from a man aged 70-80 years with head and neck cancer. The chain combines TRBV5-1 with TRBJ2-1; D could derive from TRBD1 or TRBD2 (6 bases each). DNA for the CDR3: TGCGCCAGCAGCCCCGGGGGCAGGGGTGAGCAGTTCTTC. Translated, it gives CASSPGGRGEQFF.